This T cell receptor beta chain was sequenced for a study of T cell responses to AZD1222 COVID-19 vaccine. Findings and caveats of the study: Along spike, vaccine-associated CD4 TCRs were found throughout, with dominance at 160-218 and 743-854.

Assay used: immunoSEQ multiplex PCR; TCRdb lists only in-frame clones, some missing. The sample records under 140,000 clones, around 90% being singletons. After removal of 5 bases from V and 6 bases from J, the junction contained 8 bases not matched to a gene. The CDR3 is 16 residues long. The germline V gene encodes CDR1 LNHDA and CDR2 SQIVND (reference sequence). Turning to this clone: Its target is not known.

This clonotype was obtained from an adult in good health. This specimen was peripheral blood, taken on day 0 of AZD1222 vaccination. The gene calls are TRBV19 and TRBJ2-1, with 12 nucleotides matching TRBD2. CDR3 residues: CASSATSGGWGNEQFF. The CDR3 DNA follows: TGTGCCAGTAGTGCCACTAGCGGGGGGTGGGGCAATGAGCAGTTCTTC.